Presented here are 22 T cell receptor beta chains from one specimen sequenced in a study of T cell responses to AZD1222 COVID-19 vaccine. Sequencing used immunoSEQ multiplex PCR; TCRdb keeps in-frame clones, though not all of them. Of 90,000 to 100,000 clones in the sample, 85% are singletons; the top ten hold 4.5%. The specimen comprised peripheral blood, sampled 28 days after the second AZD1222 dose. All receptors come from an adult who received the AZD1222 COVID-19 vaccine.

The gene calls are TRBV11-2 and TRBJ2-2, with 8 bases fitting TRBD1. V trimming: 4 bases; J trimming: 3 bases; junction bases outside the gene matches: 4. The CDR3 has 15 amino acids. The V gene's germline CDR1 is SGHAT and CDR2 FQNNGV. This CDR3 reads CASSSGTGYTGELFF. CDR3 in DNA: TGTGCCAGCAGCTCCGGGACAGGATACACCGGGGAGCTGTTTTTT.

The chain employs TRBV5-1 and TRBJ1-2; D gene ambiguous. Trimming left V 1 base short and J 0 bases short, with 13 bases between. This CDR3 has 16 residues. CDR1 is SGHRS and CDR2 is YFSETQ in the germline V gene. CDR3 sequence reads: CASSLKGWIANYGYTF. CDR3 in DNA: TGCGCCAGCAGCTTGAAAGGGTGGATCGCTAACTATGGCTACACCTTC. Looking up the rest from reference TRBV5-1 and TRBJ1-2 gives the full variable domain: KAGVTQTPRYLIKTRGQQVTLSCSPISGHRSVSWYQQTPGQGLQFLFEYFSETQRNKGNFPGRFSGRQFSNSRSEMNVSTLELGDSALYLCASSLKGWIANYGYTFGSGTRLTVV.

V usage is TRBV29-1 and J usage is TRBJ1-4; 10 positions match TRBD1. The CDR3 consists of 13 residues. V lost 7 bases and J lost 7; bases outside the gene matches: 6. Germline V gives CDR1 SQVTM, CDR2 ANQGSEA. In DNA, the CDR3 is TGCAGCGCGACCGGGACAGGGGCTGAAAAACTGTTTTTT. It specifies CSATGTGAEKLFF.

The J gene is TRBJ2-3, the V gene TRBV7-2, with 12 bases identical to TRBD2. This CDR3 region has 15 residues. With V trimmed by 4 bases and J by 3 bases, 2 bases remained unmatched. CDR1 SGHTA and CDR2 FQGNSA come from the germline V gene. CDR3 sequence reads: CASSSLAGGTDTQYF. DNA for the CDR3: TGTGCCAGCAGCTCTCTAGCGGGGGGGACAGATACGCAGTATTTT.

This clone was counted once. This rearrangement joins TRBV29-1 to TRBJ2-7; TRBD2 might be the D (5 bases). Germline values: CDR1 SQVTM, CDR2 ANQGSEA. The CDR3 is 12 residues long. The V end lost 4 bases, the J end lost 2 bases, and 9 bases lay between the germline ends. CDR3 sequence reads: CSVGRGPYEQYF. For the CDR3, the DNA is TGCAGCGTTGGAAGAGGGCCCTACGAGCAGTACTTC.

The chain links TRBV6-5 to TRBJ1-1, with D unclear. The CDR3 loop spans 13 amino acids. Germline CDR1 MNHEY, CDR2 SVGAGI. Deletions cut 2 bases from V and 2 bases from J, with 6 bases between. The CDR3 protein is CASSYQFNTEAFF. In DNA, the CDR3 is TGTGCCAGCAGTTACCAGTTTAACACTGAAGCTTTCTTT.

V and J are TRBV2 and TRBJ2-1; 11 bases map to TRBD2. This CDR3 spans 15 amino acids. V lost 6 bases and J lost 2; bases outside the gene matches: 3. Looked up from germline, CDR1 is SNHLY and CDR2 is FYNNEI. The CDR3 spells CASSELAGAYNEQFF. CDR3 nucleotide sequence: TGTGCCAGCAGCGAACTAGCGGGGGCCTACAATGAGCAGTTCTTC.

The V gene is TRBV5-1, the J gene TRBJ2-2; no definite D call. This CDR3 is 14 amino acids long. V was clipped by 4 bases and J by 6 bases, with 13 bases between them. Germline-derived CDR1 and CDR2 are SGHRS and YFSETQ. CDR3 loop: CASSPSPTPGELFF. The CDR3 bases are TGCGCCAGCAGCCCGTCTCCCACCCCCGGGGAGCTGTTTTTT.

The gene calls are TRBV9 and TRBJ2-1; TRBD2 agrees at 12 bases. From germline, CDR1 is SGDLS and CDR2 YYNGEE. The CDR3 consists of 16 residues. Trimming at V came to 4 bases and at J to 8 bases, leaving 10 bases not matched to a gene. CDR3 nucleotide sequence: TGTGCCAGCAGCCCTTATCCGACTAGCGGGAGCGATGAGCAGTTCTTC. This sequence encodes CASSPYPTSGSDEQFF.

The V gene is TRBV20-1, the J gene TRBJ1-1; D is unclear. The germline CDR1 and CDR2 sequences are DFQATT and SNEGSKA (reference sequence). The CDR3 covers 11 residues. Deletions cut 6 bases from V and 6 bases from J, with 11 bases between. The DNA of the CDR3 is TGCAGTGCCAGTAGGGTAGCTGAAGCTTTCTTT. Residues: CSASRVAEAFF.

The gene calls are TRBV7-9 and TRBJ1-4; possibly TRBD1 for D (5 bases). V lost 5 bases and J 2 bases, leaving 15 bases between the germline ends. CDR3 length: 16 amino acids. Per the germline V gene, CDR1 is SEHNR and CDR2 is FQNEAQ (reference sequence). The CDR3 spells CASSPYRGSTNEKLFF. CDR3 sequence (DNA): TGTGCCAGCAGCCCGTATCGGGGGTCGACTAATGAAAAACTGTTTTTT.

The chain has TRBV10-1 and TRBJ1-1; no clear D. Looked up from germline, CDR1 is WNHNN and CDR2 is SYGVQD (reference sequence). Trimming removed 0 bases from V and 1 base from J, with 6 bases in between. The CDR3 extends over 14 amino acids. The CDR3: CASSESAANTEAFF. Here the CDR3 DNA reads TGCGCCAGCAGTGAGTCGGCAGCGAACACTGAAGCTTTCTTT.

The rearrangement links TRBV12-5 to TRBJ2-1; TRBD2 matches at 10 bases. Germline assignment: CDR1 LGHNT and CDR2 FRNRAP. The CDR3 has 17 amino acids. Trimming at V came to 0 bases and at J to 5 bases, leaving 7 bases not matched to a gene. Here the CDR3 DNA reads TGTGCTAGTGGTTTGGTACTTTCTAGCGGGGGACACAATGAGCAGTTCTTC. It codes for CASGLVLSSGGHNEQFF.

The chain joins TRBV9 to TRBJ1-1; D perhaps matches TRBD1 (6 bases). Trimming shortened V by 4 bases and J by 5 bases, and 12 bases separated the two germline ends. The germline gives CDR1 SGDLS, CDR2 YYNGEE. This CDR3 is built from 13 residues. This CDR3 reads CASSSGTKTEAFF. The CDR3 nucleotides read TGTGCCAGCAGCTCCGGGACAAAAACTGAAGCTTTCTTT.

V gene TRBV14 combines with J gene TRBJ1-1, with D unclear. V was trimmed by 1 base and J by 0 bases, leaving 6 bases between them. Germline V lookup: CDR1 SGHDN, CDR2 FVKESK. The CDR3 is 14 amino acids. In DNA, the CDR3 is TGTGCCAGCAGCCAAGTGGGGATGAACACTGAAGCTTTCTTT. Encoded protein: CASSQVGMNTEAFF.

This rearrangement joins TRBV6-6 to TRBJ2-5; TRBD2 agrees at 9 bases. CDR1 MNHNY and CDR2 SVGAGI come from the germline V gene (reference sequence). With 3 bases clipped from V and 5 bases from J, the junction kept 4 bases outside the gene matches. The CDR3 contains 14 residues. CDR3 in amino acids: CASSYGLAGETQYF. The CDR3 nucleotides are TGTGCCAGCAGTTATGGCCTAGCGGGGGAGACCCAGTACTTC.

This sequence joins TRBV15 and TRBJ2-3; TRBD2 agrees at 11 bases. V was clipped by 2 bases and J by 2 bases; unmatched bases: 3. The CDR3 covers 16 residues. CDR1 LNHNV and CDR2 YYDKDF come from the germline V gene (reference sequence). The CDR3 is CATSRTSGSYTDTQYF. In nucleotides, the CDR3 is TGTGCCACCAGCAGAACTAGCGGGAGCTACACAGATACGCAGTATTTT.

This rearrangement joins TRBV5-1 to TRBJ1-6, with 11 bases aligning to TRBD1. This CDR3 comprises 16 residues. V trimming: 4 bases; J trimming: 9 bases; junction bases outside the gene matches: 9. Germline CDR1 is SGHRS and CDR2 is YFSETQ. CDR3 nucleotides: TGCGCCAGCAGCCCCGAACCGGGACAGGGGGTTTCACCCCTCCACTTT. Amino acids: CASSPEPGQGVSPLHF.

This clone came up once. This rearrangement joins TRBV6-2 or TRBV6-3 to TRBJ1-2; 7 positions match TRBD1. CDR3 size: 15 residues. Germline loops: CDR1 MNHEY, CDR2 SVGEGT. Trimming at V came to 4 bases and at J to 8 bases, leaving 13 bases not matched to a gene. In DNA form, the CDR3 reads TGTGCCAGCAGTTCCTACAGGGGTTGGGACGGAGGCTACACCTTC. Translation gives CASSSYRGWDGGYTF.

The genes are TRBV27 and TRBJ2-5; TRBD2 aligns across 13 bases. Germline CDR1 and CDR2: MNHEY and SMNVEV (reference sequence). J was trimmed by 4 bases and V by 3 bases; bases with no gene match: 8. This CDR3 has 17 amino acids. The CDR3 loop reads CASSFGGLAGPVETQYF. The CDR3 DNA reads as TGTGCCAGCAGTTTCGGGGGACTAGCGGGACCTGTAGAGACCCAGTACTTC.

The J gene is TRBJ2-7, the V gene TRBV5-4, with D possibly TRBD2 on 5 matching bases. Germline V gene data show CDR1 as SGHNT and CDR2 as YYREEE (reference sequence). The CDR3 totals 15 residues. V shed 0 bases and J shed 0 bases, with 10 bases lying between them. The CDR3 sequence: CASSLGRGNSYEQYF. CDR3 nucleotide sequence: TGTGCCAGCAGCTTGGGTCGAGGGAACTCCTACGAGCAGTACTTC. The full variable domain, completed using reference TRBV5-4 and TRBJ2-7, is ETGVTQSPTHLIKTRGQQVTLRCSSQSGHNTVSWYQQALGQGPQFIFQYYREEENGRGNFPPRFSGLQFPNYSSELNVNALELDDSALYLCASSLGRGNSYEQYFGPGTRLTVT.

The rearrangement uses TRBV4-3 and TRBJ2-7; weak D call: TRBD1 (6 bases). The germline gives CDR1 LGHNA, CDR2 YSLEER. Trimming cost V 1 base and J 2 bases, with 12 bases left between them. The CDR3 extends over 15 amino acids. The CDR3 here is CASSQVAGQTYEQYF. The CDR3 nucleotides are TGCGCCAGCAGCCAAGTCGCCGGACAGACCTACGAGCAGTACTTC.